One T cell receptor (beta chain) is described in this entry. While infection was still active, Seattle patients were enrolled and then followed longitudinally. This entry comes from a study of blood T cell repertoires in COVID-19. CDR3 length equals 14 residues. Per the germline V gene, CDR1 is SEHNR and CDR2 is FQNEAQ (reference sequence). The J segment lost 9 bases and the V segment lost 8 bases, leaving 10 bases of the junction unmatched. Clones were read by immunoSEQ multiplex PCR, and TCRdb kept only the in-frame ones, dropping some. The data show more than 250,000 clones, 85% to 90% seen once. Sequences were obtained from peripheral blood. The TCR was taken from a woman between 45 and 60 years old with COVID-19, enrolled during active disease. The chain joins TRBV7-9 to TRBJ2-1; 10 bases are shared with TRBD2. DNA of the CDR3: TGTGCCAGCGGCCACCCCCGACTAGCGGGTGAGCAGTTCTTC. As protein: CASGHPRLAGEQFF.